Below, 10 T cell receptor beta chains from the same sample are listed, as sequenced in a study of OX40 agonist ivuxolimab in advanced cancers. The assay was immunoSEQ multiplex PCR, and TCRdb's table has in-frame clones only and misses some. The profile shows 40,000 to 50,000 clones, around nine tenths of them singletons. Specimen: CD4+ or CD8+ T cells sorted from blood, collected in a trial of the OX40 agonist ivuxolimab. The receptors stem from an adult with an advanced solid tumor such as melanoma, head and neck, liver or kidney cancer.

V is TRBV6-5 and J is TRBJ2-2, with 11 nucleotides matching TRBD2. The V segment lost 6 bases and the J segment 5 bases; nucleotides outside the gene matches: 5. The CDR3 totals 15 residues. Germline values: CDR1 MNHEY, CDR2 SVGAGI. CDR3 loop: CASSPASGGTGELFF. CDR3 bases: TGTGCCAGCAGCCCGGCTAGCGGGGGGACCGGGGAGCTGTTTTTT.

This clone has just one count. The gene calls are TRBV7-9 and TRBJ1-4; a possible D gene is TRBD1 (5 bases). Trimming shortened V by 5 bases and J by 5 bases, and 15 bases separated the two germline ends. Germline V gene sequence: CDR1 SEHNR, CDR2 FQNEAQ (reference sequence). The CDR3 contains 15 residues. CDR3 sequence reads: CASSPGGGRNEKLFF. The DNA for the CDR3 is TGTGCCAGCAGCCCCGGGGGGGGTCGAAATGAAAAACTGTTTTTT.

The CDR3 loop reads CASSQGQGPSYEQYF. The CDR3 DNA is TGTGCCAGCAGCCAAGGACAGGGGCCTTCCTACGAGCAGTACTTC. The V and J genes are TRBV7-7 and TRBJ2-7; 9 nucleotides agree with TRBD1. CDR3 length: 15 residues. Unmatched junction bases numbered 6, after V lost 5 bases and J lost 1 base. Germline V gives CDR1 SSHAT, CDR2 FNYEAQ (reference sequence). Full variable domain (missing parts from reference TRBV7-7 and TRBJ2-7): GAGVSQSPRYKVTKRGQDVTLRCDPISSHATLYWYQQALGQGPEFLTYFNYEAQPDKSGLPSDRFSAERPEGSISTLTIQRTEQRDSAMYRCASSQGQGPSYEQYFGPGTRLTVT.

J is TRBJ2-1 and V is TRBV27; the D gene could be TRBD1 or TRBD2 (5 bases each). V lost 0 bases and J 3 bases, leaving 15 bases between the germline ends. The germline V gene encodes CDR1 MNHEY and CDR2 SMNVEV (reference sequence). CDR3 size: 17 residues. This chain's CDR3 is CASSLSPSGPSYNEQFF. CDR3 DNA sequence: TGTGCCAGCAGTTTATCCCCGTCGGGGCCCAGCTACAATGAGCAGTTCTTC.

The rearrangement uses TRBV5-1 and TRBJ2-3, with D possibly TRBD2 on 6 matching bases. From germline, CDR1 is SGHRS and CDR2 YFSETQ. The V gene lost 0 bases and the J gene lost 4 bases, with 9 bases spanning the gap. This CDR3 is built from 14 residues. Written as DNA, the CDR3 is TGCGCCAGCAGCTTGGTGGGGGGAGCAGATACGCAGTATTTT. Its protein product is CASSLVGGADTQYF.

This chain connects TRBV10-3 to TRBJ2-7; D gene ambiguous. The CDR3 loop spans 10 amino acids. V was shortened by 10 bases and J by 8 bases, with 12 bases between the two germline ends. The germline CDR1 and CDR2 sequences are ENHRY and SYGVKD. DNA for the CDR3: TGTGCCACGTGGGCAGAAAAGCAGTACTTC. Encoded protein: CATWAEKQYF.

This clone was recorded a few times. The CDR3 nucleotides are TGTGCCAGCAGTTTTCCTGGGCCCGTAGGGTACGAGCAGTACTTC. It is translated as CASSFPGPVGYEQYF. The chain is built from TRBV28 and TRBJ2-7; D ambiguous. CDR3 size: 15 residues. Trimming removed 3 bases from V and 4 bases from J, with 16 bases in between. The V gene's germline CDR1 is MDHEN and CDR2 SYDVKM.

The chain has TRBV11-3 and TRBJ2-1; 14 bases line up with TRBD2. V lost 5 bases, J lost 10 bases, and 13 bases stayed unmatched. The CDR3 has 17 amino acids. Germline V lookup: CDR1 SGHNT, CDR2 YENEEA. CDR3 sequence: CASSPTLGLAGVGEQFF. For the CDR3, the DNA is TGTGCCAGCAGCCCTACGTTGGGACTAGCGGGAGTCGGGGAGCAGTTCTTC.

J is TRBJ2-1 and V is TRBV19; 7 bases align to TRBD1. This CDR3 has 13 amino acids. Germline assignment: CDR1 LNHDA and CDR2 SQIVND (reference sequence). V shed 9 bases, J shed 2 bases, and the junction held 4 bases outside the gene matches. CDR3 in amino acids: CASHDRAYNEQFF. CDR3 DNA sequence: TGTGCCAGCCACGACAGGGCCTACAATGAGCAGTTCTTC.

V gene TRBV6-5 combines with J gene TRBJ1-5, with D unclear. CDR3 length equals 13 residues. With 6 bases removed from V and 6 bases from J, the gap between germline ends came to 12 bases. CDR1 is MNHEY and CDR2 is SVGAGI in the germline V gene. The CDR3 is CASSRDEAQPQHF. In DNA, the CDR3 is TGTGCCAGCAGCCGCGACGAGGCTCAGCCCCAGCATTTT.